Below, 7 T cell receptor beta chains from the same sample are listed, as sequenced in a study of blood T cell repertoires in COVID-19. Profiling relied on immunoSEQ multiplex PCR, and the TCRdb table lists in-frame clones only, not all of them. The sample lists about 44,000 clones, about 81% occurring once. The sample comprised peripheral blood. The receptors come from a human donor in a cohort sampled during active COVID-19.

This chain connects TRBV18 to TRBJ2-3, with TRBD2 identical over 8 bases. Germline V CDR1 and CDR2: KGHSH, LQKENI. Unmatched junction bases numbered 9, after V lost 3 bases and J lost 7 bases. The CDR3 runs to 15 residues. The CDR3 DNA reads TGTGCCAGCTCACCTGCGGGGGGCGTGTGGAATACGCAGTATTTT. Translating it yields CASSPAGGVWNTQYF.

This chain connects TRBV19 to TRBJ2-1; maybe TRBD1 (5 bases). Germline CDR1 reads LNHDA; CDR2 reads SQIVND (reference sequence). Trimming took off 0 bases at V and 5 bases at J, with 23 bases between the two ends. This CDR3 region has 19 residues. CDR3 in amino acids: CASSIDRRTTGRDNNEQFF. Written as DNA, the CDR3 is TGTGCCAGTAGTATAGATAGACGGACCACAGGACGAGACAACAATGAGCAGTTCTTC.

This sequence joins TRBV24-1 and TRBJ2-2, with 7 bases matching TRBD1. The CDR3 has 15 residues. The germline V gene has CDR1 KGHDR and CDR2 SFDVKD. The junction had 6 bases not matched to a gene; V was cut back by 2 bases and J by 7 bases. The CDR3 DNA reads as TGTGCCACCAGTGATTCAAACAGGGGCGGCGGGGAGCTGTTTTTT. It translates to CATSDSNRGGGELFF.

The V call is TRBV5-1, the J call TRBJ1-1; TRBD1 might be the D (5 bases). The CDR3 is made up of 14 amino acids. Trimming stripped 4 bases from V and 0 bases from J, with 10 bases between. Germline V lookup: CDR1 SGHRS, CDR2 YFSETQ. The CDR3 spells CASSKGHMNTEAFF. The CDR3 DNA is TGCGCCAGCAGCAAAGGACATATGAACACTGAAGCTTTCTTT.

The V gene is TRBV7-8, the J gene TRBJ2-2; 10 nucleotides line up with TRBD2. The CDR3 covers 17 residues. In germline, CDR1 is SGHVS, CDR2 FQNEAQ. Germline trimming cut 5 bases from V and 1 base from J; bases unmatched to any gene: 7. The DNA of the CDR3 is TGTGCCAGCAGCCCTCCTAGCGGGGGTGGGAACACCGGGGAGCTGTTTTTT. This gives the protein CASSPPSGGGNTGELFF.

This clone was observed once. V and J are TRBV27 and TRBJ2-7, with a tentative D call TRBD2 (5 bases). The CDR3 loop spans 14 amino acids. V was trimmed by 5 bases and J by 7 bases, leaving 18 bases between them. Germline V lookup: CDR1 MNHEY, CDR2 SMNVEV (reference sequence). DNA for the CDR3: TGTGCCAGCAGTCGCCTAGCCTCTCCTTGGGAGCAGTACGTC. Residues: CASSRLASPWEQYV.

The chain joins TRBV27 to TRBJ1-6; 7 bases line up with TRBD1. The trim removed 5 bases at V and 5 bases at J, leaving 6 bases unmatched. The CDR3 has 15 residues. Germline CDR1 is MNHEY and CDR2 is SMNVEV (reference sequence). The CDR3 loop is CASSQRQGHNSPLHF. For the CDR3, the DNA is TGTGCCAGCAGTCAAAGACAGGGCCATAATTCACCCCTCCACTTT.